This TCR beta chain derives from a study of cytomegalovirus exposure and HLA in healthy donors. Study-wide points: The study listed 150 to 200 cytomegalovirus-associated TCR beta chains. There were three CMV-associated chains whose specificity for CMV antigens was confirmed in vitro. Later, an analysis found that common viral pathogens appeared to be linked with several of the most significant clusters. A prior analysis recorded that most TCR beta V segments were productive about 87% or about 30% of the time.

The sample holds a few counts of this clone. Its cognate antigen is unknown. Both 60 Vbeta primers and 13 Jbeta primers went into the PCR. Clones were read by immunoSEQ multiplex PCR, and TCRdb kept only the in-frame ones, dropping some. The sample has about 130,000 clones; around 8.5% are singletons. This TCR was sampled from a man between 35 and 55 years old in good health and CMV-seronegative. The material sequenced was PBMCs.

The CDR3 DNA reads TGTGCCAGCAGCCAAGTACAAGGGGGCCCAGATACGCAGTATTTT. Its translation is CASSQVQGGPDTQYF. The genes are TRBV14 and TRBJ2-3, with 7 bases fitting TRBD1. Germline CDR1 SGHDN, CDR2 FVKESK. V lost 1 base and J lost 4; bases outside the gene matches: 5. The CDR3 extends over 15 amino acids. The entire variable domain, with the rest obtained from reference TRBV14 and TRBJ2-3, is as follows: EAGVTQFPSHSVIEKGQTVTLRCDPISGHDNLYWYRRVMGKEIKFLLHFVKESKQDESGMPNNRFLAERTGGTYSTLKVQPAELEDSGVYFCASSQVQGGPDTQYFGPGTRLTVL.